The 2 T cell receptor beta chains presented below share a single source sample, sequenced in a study of early T cells in non-severe SARS-CoV-2 infection. TCRdb independently ran MiXCR on the 5' RACE reads; one entry per CDR3 protein. The data contain 54,000 or so distinct CDR3 sequences, 10% to 15% of them singletons. Specimen: whole blood. These receptors originate from an adult who was a healthcare worker with PCR-confirmed SARS-CoV-2 infection or an uninfected control (not recorded which).

The chain combines TRBV9 with TRBJ2-1; D unresolved. Trimming took 3 bases from V and 0 from J, leaving 10 bases between them. Germline-derived CDR1 and CDR2 are SGDLS and YYNGEE. The CDR3 runs 15 residues. In DNA form, the CDR3 reads TGTGCCAGCAGCGCGGCGGAAAACTCCTACAATGAGCAGTTCTTC. It yields the protein CASSAAENSYNEQFF.

The genes are TRBV28 and TRBJ1-5; D is unresolved. The germline gives CDR1 MDHEN, CDR2 SYDVKM. Trimming took 2 bases from V and 7 from J, leaving 15 bases between them. The CDR3 covers 15 residues. This CDR3 reads CASSLLQTINQPQHF. In nucleotides, the CDR3 is TGTGCCAGCAGTTTACTTCAGACCATCAACCAGCCCCAGCATTTT.